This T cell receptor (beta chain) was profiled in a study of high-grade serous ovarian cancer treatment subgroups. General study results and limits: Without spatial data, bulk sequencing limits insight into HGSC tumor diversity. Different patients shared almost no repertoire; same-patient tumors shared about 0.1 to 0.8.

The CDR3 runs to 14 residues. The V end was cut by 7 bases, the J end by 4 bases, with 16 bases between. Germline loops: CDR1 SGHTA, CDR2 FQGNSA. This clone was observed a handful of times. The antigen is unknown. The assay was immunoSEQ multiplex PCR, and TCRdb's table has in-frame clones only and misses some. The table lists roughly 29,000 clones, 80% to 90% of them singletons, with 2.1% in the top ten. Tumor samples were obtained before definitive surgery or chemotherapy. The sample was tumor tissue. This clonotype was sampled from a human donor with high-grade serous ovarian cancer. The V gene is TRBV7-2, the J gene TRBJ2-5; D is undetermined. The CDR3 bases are TGTGCCAGCAACCAAAACCCCTTGGCAGAGACCCAGTACTTC. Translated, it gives CASNQNPLAETQYF.